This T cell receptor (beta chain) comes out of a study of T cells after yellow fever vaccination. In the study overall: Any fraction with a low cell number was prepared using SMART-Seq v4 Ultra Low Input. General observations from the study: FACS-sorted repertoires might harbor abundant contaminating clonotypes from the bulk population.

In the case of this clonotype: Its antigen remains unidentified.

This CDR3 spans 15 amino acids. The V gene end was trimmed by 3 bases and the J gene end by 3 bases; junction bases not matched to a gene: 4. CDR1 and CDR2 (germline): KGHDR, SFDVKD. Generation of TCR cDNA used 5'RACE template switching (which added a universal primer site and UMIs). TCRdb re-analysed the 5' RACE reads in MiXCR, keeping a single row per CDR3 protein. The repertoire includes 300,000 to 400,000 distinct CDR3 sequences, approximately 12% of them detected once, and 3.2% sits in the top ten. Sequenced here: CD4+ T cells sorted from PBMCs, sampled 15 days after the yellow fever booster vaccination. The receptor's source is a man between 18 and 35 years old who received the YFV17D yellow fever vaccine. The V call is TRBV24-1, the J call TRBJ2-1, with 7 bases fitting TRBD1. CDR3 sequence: CATSDDGTDYNEQFF. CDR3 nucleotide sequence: TGTGCCACCAGTGATGACGGGACAGACTACAATGAGCAGTTCTTC.